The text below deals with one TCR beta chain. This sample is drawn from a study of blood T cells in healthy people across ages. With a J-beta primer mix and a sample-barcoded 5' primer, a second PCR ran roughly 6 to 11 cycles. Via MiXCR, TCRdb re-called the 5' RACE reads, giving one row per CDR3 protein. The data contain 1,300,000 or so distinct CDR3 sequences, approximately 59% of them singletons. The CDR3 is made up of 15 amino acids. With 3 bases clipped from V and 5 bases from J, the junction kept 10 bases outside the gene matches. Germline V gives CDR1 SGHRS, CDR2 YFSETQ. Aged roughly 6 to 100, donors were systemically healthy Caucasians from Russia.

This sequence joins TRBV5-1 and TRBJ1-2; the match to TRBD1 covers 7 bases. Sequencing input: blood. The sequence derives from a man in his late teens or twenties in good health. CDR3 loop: CASSWGDRYVYGYTF. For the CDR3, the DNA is TGCGCCAGCAGCTGGGGGGACAGATATGTTTATGGCTACACCTTC.